The 10 T cell receptor beta chains reported below all come from one sample, sequenced in a study of T cell repertoires in cytomegalovirus infection. TCRdb re-analysed the reads in MiXCR, keeping a single row per CDR3 protein. The sample has 70,000 or so distinct CDR3 sequences, 25% to 30% seen once. No cognate antigen is known for these TCRs. The sequenced sample was CD8+ T cells from cultured PBMCs, obtained from culture after CMV antigen stimulation. The receptors derive from a human donor in good health (CMV status not recorded). Some clones in this sample may be carry-over from other donors' samples.

The V and J genes are TRBV13 and TRBJ1-1; D is possibly TRBD1 (5 bases). Germline V gene data show CDR1 as PRHDT and CDR2 as FYEKMQ (reference sequence). The CDR3 extends over 14 amino acids. The V and J ends lost 4 bases and 3 bases respectively, with 12 bases between them. CDR3 in DNA: TGTGCCAGCAGCTCCGAAGGGGATTACACTGAAGCTTTCTTT. As protein: CASSSEGDYTEAFF.

This sequence joins TRBV6-1 and TRBJ2-7; 7 bases line up with TRBD1. The V gene end was trimmed by 6 bases and the J gene end by 5 bases; junction bases not matched to a gene: 10. This CDR3 comprises 14 residues. Germline CDR1 and CDR2: MNHNS and SASEGT. The CDR3 bases are TGTGCCAGCAGACCCCGACGGACAGGCAACGAGCAGTACTTC. Protein product: CASRPRRTGNEQYF.

The rearrangement joins TRBV4-1 to TRBJ1-5, with a possible D match to TRBD1 (5 bases). This CDR3 has 14 residues. Germline V gene data show CDR1 as MGHRA and CDR2 as YSYEKL. Trimming removed 0 bases from V and 4 bases from J, with 7 bases in between. CDR3 in amino acids: CASSQDKGNQPQHF. DNA of the CDR3: TGCGCCAGCAGCCAAGATAAGGGGAATCAGCCCCAGCATTTT.

At least ten counts were recorded for this clonotype. V usage is TRBV14 and J usage is TRBJ1-1, with D unresolved. Trimming removed 1 base at V and 7 bases at J, with 7 bases between. Germline lookup yields CDR1 SGHDN and CDR2 FVKESK. This CDR3 has 12 residues. The CDR3 sequence: CASSQGRSEAFF. The CDR3 nucleotides are TGTGCCAGCAGCCAAGGACGGAGTGAAGCTTTCTTT.

J is TRBJ2-7 and V is TRBV7-9; D is perhaps TRBD1 or TRBD2 (6 bases each). V was cut by 5 bases and J by 3 bases, with 23 bases left in between. Germline CDR1 reads SEHNR; CDR2 reads FQNEAQ (reference sequence). The CDR3 consists of 17 residues. CDR3 in amino acids: CASSPDYREQGLYEQYF. CDR3 nucleotides: TGTGCCAGCAGCCCCGATTACCGGGAGCAGGGGCTCTACGAGCAGTACTTC.

The rearrangement uses TRBV4-1 and TRBJ2-1; a possible D gene is TRBD2 (6 bases). Between the trimmed V and J ends, which lost 0 bases and 4 bases, there was a span of 13 bases. CDR1 MGHRA and CDR2 YSYEKL come from the germline V gene. The CDR3 contains 16 residues. The CDR3, as DNA: TGCGCCAGCAGCCAAGATGCCGCGACTAGTTACAATGAGCAGTTCTTC. The encoded protein is CASSQDAATSYNEQFF.

This clonotype was recorded many times. This chain connects TRBV7-2 to TRBJ2-1; D gene unclear. This CDR3 contains 15 residues. V was cut by 7 bases and J by 5 bases, with 18 bases left in between. Germline lookup yields CDR1 SGHTA and CDR2 FQGNSA. The CDR3 spells CASTKHRHSNNEQFF. The CDR3 DNA sequence: TGTGCCAGCACTAAACACCGGCACTCGAACAATGAGCAGTTCTTC.

A remark on this clonotype: A much larger clone differs from this one at a single base, so this may be a read error. This rearrangement joins TRBV7-6 to TRBJ2-3, with 9 bases fitting TRBD2. V lost 1 base and J lost 0; bases outside the gene matches: 5. Per the germline V gene, CDR1 is SGHVS and CDR2 is FNYEAQ. The length of the CDR3 is 17 residues. The CDR3 DNA reads TGTGCCAGCAGCTTAGAGGGGACTAGCCAAAGCACAGATACGCAGTATTTT. This translates into CASSLEGTSQSTDTQYF.

The genes are TRBV6-2 or TRBV6-3 and TRBJ2-3; the D gene could be TRBD1 or TRBD2 (5 bases each). Between the trimmed V and J ends, which lost 2 bases and 10 bases, there was a span of 10 bases. CDR3 length: 12 residues. Germline V CDR1 and CDR2: MNHEY, SVGEGT. The CDR3, as DNA: TGTGCCAGCAGTTACGGGACCACAGCGCAGTATTTT. Translated: CASSYGTTAQYF.

The gene calls are TRBV5-1 and TRBJ2-1; D perhaps matches TRBD2 (7 bases). Trimming removed 0 bases at V and 8 bases at J, with 21 bases between. The CDR3 length is 17 residues. Per germline, CDR1 SGHRS and CDR2 YFSETQ. CDR3 region: CASSLAVSGGAGDEQFF. Written as DNA, the CDR3 is TGCGCCAGCAGCTTGGCCGTTTCGGGGGGCGCGGGGGATGAGCAGTTCTTC.